These 9 T cell receptor beta chains share one sample of origin, sequenced in a study of cytomegalovirus exposure and HLA in healthy donors. This PCR relied on a set of 60 Vbeta primers and 13 Jbeta primers. TCRdb's copy holds only in-frame clones and misses some; the assay was immunoSEQ multiplex PCR. The table shows about 130,000 clones, with about 82% occurring only once. Sequencing was done on a sample of PBMCs. Receptors originate from a boy aged 5-17 years in good health and CMV-seronegative.

This sequence joins TRBV5-4 and TRBJ2-3; TRBD2 aligns across 12 bases. The V segment lost 4 bases and the J segment 2 bases; nucleotides outside the gene matches: 11. Looked up from germline, CDR1 is SGHNT and CDR2 is YYREEE (reference sequence). This CDR3 contains 18 residues. In nucleotides, the CDR3 is TGTGCCAGCAGCGGAACTAGCGGGAGGACCATCTCCACAGATACGCAGTATTTT. It specifies CASSGTSGRTISTDTQYF.

This clone showed up just once. The rearrangement uses TRBV5-1 and TRBJ2-1; the D gene is possibly TRBD2 (6 bases). V shed 0 bases and J shed 6 bases, with 10 bases lying between them. In germline, CDR1 is SGHRS, CDR2 YFSETQ. The CDR3 sequence is 14 residues long. CDR3 DNA: TGCGCCAGCAGCTTGGATCCTAGCGTCAATGAGCAGTTCTTC. Its translation is CASSLDPSVNEQFF.

V gene TRBV12-5 combines with J gene TRBJ1-1; D remains unclear. V was trimmed by 3 bases and J by 6 bases, leaving 8 bases between them. CDR1 and CDR2 from the germline V gene are LGHNT and FRNRAP. The CDR3 is 12 amino acids. The DNA of the CDR3 is TGTGCTAGTGGTTTACTCACGGCTGAAGCTTTCTTT. Translating it yields CASGLLTAEAFF. Using reference TRBV12-5 and TRBJ1-1 for the parts outside the CDR3, the full variable domain is DARVTQTPRHKVTEMGQEVTMRCQPILGHNTVFWYRQTMMQGLELLAYFRNRAPLDDSGMPKDRFSAEMPDATLATLKIQPSEPRDSAVYFCASGLLTAEAFFGQGTRLTVV.

The chain's CDR3 is CAISDAGGSDTQYF. The CDR3 nucleotides read TGTGCCATCAGTGATGCAGGGGGATCAGATACGCAGTATTTT. This chain joins TRBV10-3 and TRBJ2-3; TRBD1 aligns across 7 bases. J was trimmed by 4 bases and V by 3 bases; bases with no gene match: 4. The CDR3 runs to 14 residues. CDR1 is ENHRY, CDR2 SYGVKD, per germline.

The J gene is TRBJ2-7, the V gene TRBV4-1; no firm D call. CDR1 MGHRA and CDR2 YSYEKL come from the germline V gene. The CDR3 is 13 residues long. Trimming removed 4 bases from V and 7 bases from J, with 14 bases in between. CDR3 bases: TGCGCCAGCAGCCGCTCCCAGAATGGTGAGCAGTACTTC. Its protein product is CASSRSQNGEQYF.

The chain has TRBV7-8 and TRBJ2-7; D is uncertain. With 3 bases removed from V and 1 base from J, the gap between germline ends came to 22 bases. Germline V gives CDR1 SGHVS, CDR2 FQNEAQ. This CDR3 is 18 amino acids long. CDR3 sequence reads: CASSFLPASVGESYEQYF. The CDR3 DNA is TGTGCCAGCAGCTTCCTCCCGGCCTCCGTGGGCGAGTCCTACGAGCAGTACTTC.

The chain carries TRBV5-4 and TRBJ1-2, with D hard to call. Trimming removed 4 bases from V and 14 bases from J, with 30 bases in between. CDR1 is SGHNT, CDR2 YYREEE, per germline (reference sequence). The CDR3 runs to 16 residues. The CDR3 DNA reads TGTGCCAGCAGCCCGGATCCTGGACGGACTCCTATGGCTTCAACCTTC. Its translation is CASSPDPGRTPMASTF.

V is TRBV7-2 and J is TRBJ2-7, with 9 bases identical to TRBD2. The CDR3 sequence is 14 residues long. V gave up 1 base and J gave up 9 bases; unmatched junction bases: 7. The germline CDR1 and CDR2 sequences are SGHTA and FQGNSA. CDR3 in amino acids: CASSLEAGGPGQYF. Here the CDR3 DNA reads TGTGCCAGCAGCTTAGAGGCGGGAGGGCCAGGGCAGTACTTC.

This clone was seen a single time. The V gene is TRBV5-6, the J gene TRBJ1-3; D perhaps matches TRBD1 (6 bases). The V end lost 1 base, the J end lost 3 bases, and 11 bases lay between the germline ends. CDR3 length: 15 amino acids. Germline CDR1 and CDR2: SGHDT and YYEEEE. The CDR3 is CASSLIGGSGNTIYF. The CDR3 nucleotides read TGTGCCAGCAGCTTGATAGGGGGAAGTGGAAACACCATATATTTT.